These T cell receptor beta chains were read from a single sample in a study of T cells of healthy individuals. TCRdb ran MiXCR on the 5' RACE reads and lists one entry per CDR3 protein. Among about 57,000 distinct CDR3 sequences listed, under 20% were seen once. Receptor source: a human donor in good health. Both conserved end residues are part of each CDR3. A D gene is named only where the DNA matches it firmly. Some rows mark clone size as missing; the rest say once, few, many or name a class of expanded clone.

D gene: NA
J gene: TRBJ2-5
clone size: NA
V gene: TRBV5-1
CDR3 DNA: TGCGCCAGCAGCTTAAGGACTGTACAAGAGACCCAGTACTTC
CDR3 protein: CASSLRTVQETQYF

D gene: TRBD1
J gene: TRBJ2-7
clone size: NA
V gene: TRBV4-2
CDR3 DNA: TGTGCCAGCAGCCACGGACAGGGCCCTCGCTACGAGCAGTACTTC
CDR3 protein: CASSHGQGPRYEQYF

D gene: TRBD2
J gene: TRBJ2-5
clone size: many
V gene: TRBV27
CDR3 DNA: TGTGCCAGCAGATTAAGTTTTACGACTAGCGGAGTGGAGACCCAGTACTTC
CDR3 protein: CASRLSFTTSGVETQYF

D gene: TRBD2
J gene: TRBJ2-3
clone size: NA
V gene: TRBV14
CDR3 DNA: TGTGCCAGCAGCCCAGGCGGGAGAATCGCAGATACGCAGTATTTT
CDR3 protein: CASSPGGRIADTQYF

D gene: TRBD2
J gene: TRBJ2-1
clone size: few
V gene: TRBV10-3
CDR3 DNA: TGTGCCATCAAGCGGGAAGACAATGAGCAGTTCTTC
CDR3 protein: CAIKREDNEQFF

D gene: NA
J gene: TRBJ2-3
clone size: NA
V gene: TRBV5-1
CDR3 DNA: TGCGCCAGCAGCCCTGCCACAGCCGCCCCTTCGCAGTATTTT
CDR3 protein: CASSPATAAPSQYF

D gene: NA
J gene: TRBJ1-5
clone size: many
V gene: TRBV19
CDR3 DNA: TGTGCCAGTTCCTGGGAACTGGCCGGGTTTCGGCCCCAGCATTTT
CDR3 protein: CASSWELAGFRPQHF

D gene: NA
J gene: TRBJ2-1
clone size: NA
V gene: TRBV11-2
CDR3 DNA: TGTGCCAGCAGCTTATTCTCCTCCTACAATGAGCAGTTCTTC
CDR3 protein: CASSLFSSYNEQFF

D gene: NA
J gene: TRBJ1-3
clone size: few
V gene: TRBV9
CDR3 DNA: TGTGCCAGCAGGAAGCCCGTCTGTCGAAACACCATATATTTT
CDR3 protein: CASRKPVCRNTIYF

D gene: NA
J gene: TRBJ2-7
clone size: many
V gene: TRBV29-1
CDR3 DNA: TGCAGCGTTTCATTCCTCGACAAGCAGTACTTC
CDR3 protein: CSVSFLDKQYF

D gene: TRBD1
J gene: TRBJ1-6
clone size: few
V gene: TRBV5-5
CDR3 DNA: TGTGCCAGCAGCTTGGAAGACAGGGTTGGGTCACCCCTCCACTTT
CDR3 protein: CASSLEDRVGSPLHF